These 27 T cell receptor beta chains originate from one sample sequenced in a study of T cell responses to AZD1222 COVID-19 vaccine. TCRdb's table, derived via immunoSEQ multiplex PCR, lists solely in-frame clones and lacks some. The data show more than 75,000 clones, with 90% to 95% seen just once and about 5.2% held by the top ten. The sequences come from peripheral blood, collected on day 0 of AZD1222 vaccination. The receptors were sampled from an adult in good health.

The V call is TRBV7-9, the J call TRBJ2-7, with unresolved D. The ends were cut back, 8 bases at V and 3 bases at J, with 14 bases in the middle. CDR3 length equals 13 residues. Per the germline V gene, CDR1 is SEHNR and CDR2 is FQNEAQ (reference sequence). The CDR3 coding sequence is TGTGCCAGCGTAAAGGCGCAGCTCTACGAGCAGTACTTC. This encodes CASVKAQLYEQYF. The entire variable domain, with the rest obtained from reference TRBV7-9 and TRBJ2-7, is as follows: DTGVSQNPRHKITKRGQNVTFRCDPISEHNRLYWYRQTLGQGPEFLTYFQNEAQLEKSRLLSDRFSAERPKGSFSTLEIQRTEQGDSAMYLCASVKAQLYEQYFGPGTRLTVT.

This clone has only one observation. The CDR3 coding sequence is TGCAGCGTTGAAGAGGGGGCGCAAGGAAAACTGTTTTTT. It encodes CSVEEGAQGKLFF. The V gene is TRBV29-1, the J gene TRBJ1-4; possible D gene TRBD1, 6 bases. The V gene lost 0 bases and the J gene lost 10 bases, with 12 bases spanning the gap. Germline CDR1 reads SQVTM; CDR2 reads ANQGSEA. CDR3 size: 13 residues.

As DNA, the CDR3 is TGTGCCAGCAGTTTTGCTAGCGGGTTTCGACCCACTAGCACAGATACGCAGTATTTT. Translation: CASSFASGFRPTSTDTQYF. This sequence joins TRBV28 and TRBJ2-3, with 8 bases aligning to TRBD2. The V gene's germline CDR1 is MDHEN and CDR2 SYDVKM. J gave up 0 bases and V 3 bases, and 14 bases lay outside the gene matches. This CDR3 has 19 amino acids.

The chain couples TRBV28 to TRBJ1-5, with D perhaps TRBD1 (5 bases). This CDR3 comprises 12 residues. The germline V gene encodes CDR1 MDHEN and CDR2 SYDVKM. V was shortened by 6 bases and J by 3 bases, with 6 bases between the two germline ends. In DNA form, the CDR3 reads TGTGCCAGCAGGGGACCCAATCAGCCCCAGCATTTT. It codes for CASRGPNQPQHF. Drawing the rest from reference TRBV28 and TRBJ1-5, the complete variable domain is DVKVTQSSRYLVKRTGEKVFLECVQDMDHENMFWYRQDPGLGLRLIYFSYDVKMKEKGDIPEGYSVSREKKERFSLILESASTNQTSMYLCASRGPNQPQHFGDGTRLSIL.

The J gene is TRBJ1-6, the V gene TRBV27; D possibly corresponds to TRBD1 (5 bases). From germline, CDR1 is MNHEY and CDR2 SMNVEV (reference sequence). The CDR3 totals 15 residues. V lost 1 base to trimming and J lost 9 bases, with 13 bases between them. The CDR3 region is CASSLFRGTGSPLHF. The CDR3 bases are TGTGCCAGCAGTTTATTTCGGGGGACGGGTTCACCCCTCCACTTT.

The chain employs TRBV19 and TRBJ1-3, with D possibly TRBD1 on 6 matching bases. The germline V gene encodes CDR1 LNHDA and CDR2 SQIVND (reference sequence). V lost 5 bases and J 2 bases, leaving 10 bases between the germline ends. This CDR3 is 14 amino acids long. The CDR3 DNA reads TGTGCCAGTAGTCCCCAGGGGACTGGAAACACCATATATTTT. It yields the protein CASSPQGTGNTIYF. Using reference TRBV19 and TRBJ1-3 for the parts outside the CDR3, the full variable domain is DGGITQSPKYLFRKEGQNVTLSCEQNLNHDAMYWYRQDPGQGLRLIYYSQIVNDFQKGDIAEGYSVSREKKESFPLTVTSAQKNPTAFYLCASSPQGTGNTIYFGEGSWLTVV.

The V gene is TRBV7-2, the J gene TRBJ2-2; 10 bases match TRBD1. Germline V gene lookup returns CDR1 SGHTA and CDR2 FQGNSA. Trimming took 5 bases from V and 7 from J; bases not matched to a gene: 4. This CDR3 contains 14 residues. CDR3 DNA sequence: TGTGCCAGCAGCCAGGGACAGGGGTACGGGGAGCTGTTTTTT. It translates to CASSQGQGYGELFF.

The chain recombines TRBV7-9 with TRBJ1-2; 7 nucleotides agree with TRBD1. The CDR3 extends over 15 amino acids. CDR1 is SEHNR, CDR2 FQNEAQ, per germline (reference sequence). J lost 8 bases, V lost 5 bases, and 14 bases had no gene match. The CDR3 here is CASSLDETGSGGYTF. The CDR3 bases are TGTGCCAGCAGCCTAGACGAGACAGGGTCCGGGGGCTACACCTTC.

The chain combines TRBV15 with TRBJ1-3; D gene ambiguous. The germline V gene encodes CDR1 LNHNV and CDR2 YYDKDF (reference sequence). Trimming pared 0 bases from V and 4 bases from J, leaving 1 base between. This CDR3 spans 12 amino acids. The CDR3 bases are TGTGCCACCAGCAGAGACGGAAACACCATATATTTT. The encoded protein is CATSRDGNTIYF. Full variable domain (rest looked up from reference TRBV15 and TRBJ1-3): DAMVIQNPRYQVTQFGKPVTLSCSQTLNHNVMYWYQQKSSQAPKLLFHYYDKDFNNEADTPDNFQSRRPNTSFCFLDIRSPGLGDTAMYLCATSRDGNTIYFGEGSWLTVV.

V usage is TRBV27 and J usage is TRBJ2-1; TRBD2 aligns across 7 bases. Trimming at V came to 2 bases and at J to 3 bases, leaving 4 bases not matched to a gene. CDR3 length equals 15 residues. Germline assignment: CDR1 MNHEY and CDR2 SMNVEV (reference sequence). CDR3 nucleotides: TGTGCCAGCAGTTTAGCGGGAGATGGCTACAATGAGCAGTTCTTC. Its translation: CASSLAGDGYNEQFF.

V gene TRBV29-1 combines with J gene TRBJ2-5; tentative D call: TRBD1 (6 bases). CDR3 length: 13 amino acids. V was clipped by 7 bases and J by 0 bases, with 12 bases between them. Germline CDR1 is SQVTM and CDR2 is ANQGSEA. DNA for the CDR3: TGCAGCGCAGGAACAGGGTACCAAGAGACCCAGTACTTC. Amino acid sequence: CSAGTGYQETQYF. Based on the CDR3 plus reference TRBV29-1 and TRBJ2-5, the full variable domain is SAVISQKPSRDICQRGTSLTIQCQVDSQVTMMFWYRQQPGQSLTLIATANQGSEATYESGFVIDKFPISRPNLTFSTLTVSNMSPEDSSIYLCSAGTGYQETQYFGPGTRLLVL.

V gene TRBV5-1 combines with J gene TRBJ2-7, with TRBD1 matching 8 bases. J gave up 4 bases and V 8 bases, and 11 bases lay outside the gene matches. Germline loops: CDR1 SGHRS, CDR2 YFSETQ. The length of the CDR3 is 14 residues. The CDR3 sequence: CASRREDRAYEQYF. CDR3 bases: TGCGCCAGTCGGAGAGAGGACAGGGCATACGAGCAGTACTTC.

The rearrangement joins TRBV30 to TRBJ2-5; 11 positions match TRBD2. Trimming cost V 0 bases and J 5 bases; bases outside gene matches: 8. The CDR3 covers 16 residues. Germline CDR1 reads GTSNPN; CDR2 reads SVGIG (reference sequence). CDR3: CAWSVRRLAGLETQYF. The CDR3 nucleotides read TGTGCCTGGAGTGTTCGGCGACTAGCGGGATTGGAGACCCAGTACTTC.

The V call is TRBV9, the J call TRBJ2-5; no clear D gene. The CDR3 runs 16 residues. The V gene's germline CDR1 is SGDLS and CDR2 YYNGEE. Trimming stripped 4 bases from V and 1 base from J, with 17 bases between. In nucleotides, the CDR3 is TGTGCCAGCAGCCTTAGAGTAACAGCCCCCCAAGAGACCCAGTACTTC. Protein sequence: CASSLRVTAPQETQYF.

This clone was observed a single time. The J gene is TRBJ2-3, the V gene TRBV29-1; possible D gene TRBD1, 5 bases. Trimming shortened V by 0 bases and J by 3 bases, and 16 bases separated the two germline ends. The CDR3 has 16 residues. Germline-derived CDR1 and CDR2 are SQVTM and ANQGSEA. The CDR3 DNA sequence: TGCAGCGTTGAAGAAGGGGCCCGGGTATGGACAGATACGCAGTATTTT. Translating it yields CSVEEGARVWTDTQYF.

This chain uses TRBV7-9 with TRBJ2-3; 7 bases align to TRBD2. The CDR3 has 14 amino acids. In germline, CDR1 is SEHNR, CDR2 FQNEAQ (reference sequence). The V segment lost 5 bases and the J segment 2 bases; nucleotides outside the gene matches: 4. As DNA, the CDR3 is TGTGCCAGCAGCCGAAGCGGGGCCACAGATACGCAGTATTTT. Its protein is CASSRSGATDTQYF. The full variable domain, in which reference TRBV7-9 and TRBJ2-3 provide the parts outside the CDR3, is DTGVSQNPRHKITKRGQNVTFRCDPISEHNRLYWYRQTLGQGPEFLTYFQNEAQLEKSRLLSDRFSAERPKGSFSTLEIQRTEQGDSAMYLCASSRSGATDTQYFGPGTRLTVL.

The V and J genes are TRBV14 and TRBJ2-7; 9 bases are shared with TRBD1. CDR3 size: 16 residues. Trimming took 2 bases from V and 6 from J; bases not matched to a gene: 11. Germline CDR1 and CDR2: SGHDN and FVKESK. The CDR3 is CASSQWGQGKALEQYF. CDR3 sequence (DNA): TGTGCCAGCAGCCAATGGGGACAGGGAAAGGCTCTCGAGCAGTACTTC.

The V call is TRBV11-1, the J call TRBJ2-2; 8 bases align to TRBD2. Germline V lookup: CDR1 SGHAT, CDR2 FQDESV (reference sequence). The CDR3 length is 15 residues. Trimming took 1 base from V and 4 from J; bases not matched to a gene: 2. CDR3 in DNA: TGTGCCAGCAGCTTAGGACTAGCGTCCACCGGGGAGCTGTTTTTT. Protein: CASSLGLASTGELFF.

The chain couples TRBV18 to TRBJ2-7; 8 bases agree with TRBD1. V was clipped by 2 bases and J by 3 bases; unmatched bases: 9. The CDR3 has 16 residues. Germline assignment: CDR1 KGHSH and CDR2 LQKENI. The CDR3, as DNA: TGTGCCAGCTCACCAGGGTCACAGGGGGGTCTCTACGAGCAGTACTTC. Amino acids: CASSPGSQGGLYEQYF.

The CDR3 is CASREQGINEQFF. In nucleotides, the CDR3 is TGTGCCAGCAGGGAACAGGGTATCAATGAGCAGTTCTTC. This chain uses TRBV2 with TRBJ2-1, with TRBD1 as a possible D gene (6 bases). Germline lookup yields CDR1 SNHLY and CDR2 FYNNEI. The CDR3 covers 13 residues. Between the trimmed V and J ends, which lost 6 bases and 6 bases, there was a span of 12 bases.

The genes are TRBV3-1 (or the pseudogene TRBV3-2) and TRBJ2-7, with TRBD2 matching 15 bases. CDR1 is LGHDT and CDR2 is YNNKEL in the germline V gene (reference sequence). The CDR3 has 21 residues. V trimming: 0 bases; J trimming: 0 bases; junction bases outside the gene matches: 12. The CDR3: CASSQDPQDGLAGGGSYEQYF. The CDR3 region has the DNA TGTGCCAGCAGCCAAGATCCACAGGATGGACTAGCGGGAGGGGGCTCCTACGAGCAGTACTTC.

In DNA, the CDR3 is TGTGCCACCTCCCCCAGACGGGGAAAACTGTTTTTT. Translation gives CATSPRRGKLFF. This sequence joins TRBV19 and TRBJ1-4; D is unresolved. The CDR3 contains 12 residues. Trimming took off 10 bases at V and 10 bases at J, with 16 bases between the two ends. Germline V CDR1 and CDR2: LNHDA, SQIVND (reference sequence).

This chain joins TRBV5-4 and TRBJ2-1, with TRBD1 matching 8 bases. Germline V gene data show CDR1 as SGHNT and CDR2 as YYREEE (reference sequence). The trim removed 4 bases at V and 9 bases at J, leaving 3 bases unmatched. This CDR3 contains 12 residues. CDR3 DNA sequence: TGTGCCAGCAGCATTACAGGGGGTGAGCAGTTCTTC. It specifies CASSITGGEQFF. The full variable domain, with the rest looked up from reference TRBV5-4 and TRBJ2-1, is ETGVTQSPTHLIKTRGQQVTLRCSSQSGHNTVSWYQQALGQGPQFIFQYYREEENGRGNFPPRFSGLQFPNYSSELNVNALELDDSALYLCASSITGGEQFFGPGTRLTVL.

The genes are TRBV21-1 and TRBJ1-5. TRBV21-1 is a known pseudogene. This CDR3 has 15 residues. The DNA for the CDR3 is TGTGCCAGCAGCAAAGGGAGGCTCGGCAATCAGCCCCAGCATTTT. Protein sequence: CASSKGRLGNQPQHF.

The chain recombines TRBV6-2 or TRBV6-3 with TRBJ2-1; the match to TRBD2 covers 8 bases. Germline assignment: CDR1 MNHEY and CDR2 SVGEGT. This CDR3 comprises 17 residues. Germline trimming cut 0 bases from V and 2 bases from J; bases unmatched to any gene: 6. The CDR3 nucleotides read TGTGCCAGCAGTTACTCTGGGACTAGTCGGGCCTACAATGAGCAGTTCTTC. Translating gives CASSYSGTSRAYNEQFF.

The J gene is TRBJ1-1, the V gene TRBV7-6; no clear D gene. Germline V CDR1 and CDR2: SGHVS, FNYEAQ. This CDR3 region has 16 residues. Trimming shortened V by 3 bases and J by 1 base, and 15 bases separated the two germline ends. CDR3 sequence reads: CASSFFDRTENTEAFF. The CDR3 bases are TGTGCCAGCAGCTTCTTCGATCGGACGGAGAACACTGAAGCTTTCTTT.

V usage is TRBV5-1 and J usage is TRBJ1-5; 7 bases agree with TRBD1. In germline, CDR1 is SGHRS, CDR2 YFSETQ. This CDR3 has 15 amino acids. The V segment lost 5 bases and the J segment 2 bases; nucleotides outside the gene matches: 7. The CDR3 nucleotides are TGCGCCAGCAGGCCCACAGGGGTGGGCAATCAGCCCCAGCATTTT. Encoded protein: CASRPTGVGNQPQHF.